The 11 T cell receptor beta chains below come from one sample, sequenced in a study of T cells of healthy individuals. One entry per CDR3 protein, called by TCRdb with MiXCR from the 5' RACE reads. The sample yields 60,000 to 70,000 distinct CDR3 sequences, around 15% seen once. The receptors originated from a human donor in good health.

This clonotype was counted a few times. The chain has TRBV10-3 and TRBJ1-1; D possibly corresponds to TRBD1 (5 bases). V gave up 3 bases and J gave up 8 bases, with 10 bases separating them. Germline V gene lookup returns CDR1 ENHRY and CDR2 SYGVKD. The CDR3 is 12 residues long. As DNA, the CDR3 is TGTGCCATCAGTGATTTAGGGGCCGAAGCTTTCTTT. Its translation: CAISDLGAEAFF.

This clonotype turned up a few times. This chain links TRBV20-1 with TRBJ2-2; 9 bases are shared with TRBD2. V lost 2 bases, J lost 6 bases, and 7 bases stayed unmatched. The CDR3 totals 15 residues. The germline gives CDR1 DFQATT, CDR2 SNEGSKA (reference sequence). DNA of the CDR3: TGCAGTGCTAGACAGGCGGGAGGGCCGCCCGGGGAGCTGTTTTTT. Residues: CSARQAGGPPGELFF.

The CDR3 sequence: CASSERQGTTEAFF. The DNA of the CDR3 is TGTGCCAGCAGCGAGCGACAGGGAACCACTGAAGCTTTCTTT. The chain joins TRBV7-6 to TRBJ1-1; 7 bases are shared with TRBD1. Germline CDR1 SGHVS, CDR2 FNYEAQ. J gave up 4 bases and V 5 bases, and 7 bases lay outside the gene matches. CDR3 size: 14 residues.

J is TRBJ2-2 and V is TRBV20-1; D ambiguous. The CDR3 is 14 amino acids. V was pared by 2 bases and J by 0 bases, with 7 bases between. From germline, CDR1 is DFQATT and CDR2 SNEGSKA (reference sequence). This CDR3 reads CSARPFANTGELFF. The DNA of the CDR3 is TGCAGTGCTAGACCTTTCGCGAACACCGGGGAGCTGTTTTTT.

The chain joins TRBV12-3 or TRBV12-4 to TRBJ2-2; 9 bases agree with TRBD1. The CDR3 is 14 residues long. V lost 8 bases, J lost 6 bases, and 7 bases stayed unmatched. The CDR3 coding sequence is TGTGCCAGCGCCGGGACAGGGTTCGCCGGGGAGCTGTTTTTT. It yields the protein CASAGTGFAGELFF.

The CDR3 bases are TGTGCCAGCAGTATTTCCGTCGGACAGGGCCACGAGCAGTACTTC. This gives the protein CASSISVGQGHEQYF. The chain uses TRBV27 and TRBJ2-7, with TRBD1 identical over 8 bases. J gave up 5 bases and V 5 bases, and 11 bases lay outside the gene matches. CDR1 and CDR2 from the germline V gene are MNHEY and SMNVEV (reference sequence). There are 15 residues in the CDR3.

This chain joins TRBV11-2 and TRBJ1-1; weak D call: TRBD1 (5 bases). CDR3 length equals 15 residues. With 5 bases removed from V and 0 bases from J, the gap between germline ends came to 13 bases. Looked up from germline, CDR1 is SGHAT and CDR2 is FQNNGV. The CDR3 DNA sequence: TGTGCCAGCAGCCGGGGGGTATCCATGAACACTGAAGCTTTCTTT. Encoded protein: CASSRGVSMNTEAFF.

The genes are TRBV20-1 and TRBJ2-1; 9 nucleotides agree with TRBD1. The trim removed 4 bases at V and 6 bases at J, leaving 10 bases unmatched. The CDR3 covers 15 residues. Germline V lookup: CDR1 DFQATT, CDR2 SNEGSKA (reference sequence). CDR3 sequence reads: CSATRQGVTGNEQFF. The CDR3 DNA follows: TGCAGTGCTACCCGACAGGGGGTGACGGGCAATGAGCAGTTCTTC.

This rearrangement joins TRBV2 to TRBJ2-6; no reliable D call. Germline assignment: CDR1 SNHLY and CDR2 FYNNEI. The V end lost 4 bases, the J end lost 0 bases, and 7 bases lay between the germline ends. The CDR3 extends over 15 amino acids. CDR3 region: CASSAGNSGANVLTF. The CDR3 nucleotides read TGTGCCAGCAGTGCGGGCAACTCTGGGGCCAACGTCCTGACTTTC.

At least ten counts were recorded for this clonotype. CDR3 in amino acids: CSVYGQFAETQYF. CDR3 DNA sequence: TGCAGCGTTTACGGACAGTTCGCAGAGACCCAGTACTTC. The J gene is TRBJ2-5, the V gene TRBV29-1, with a weak D call TRBD1 (6 bases). This CDR3 region has 13 residues. Germline CDR1 SQVTM, CDR2 ANQGSEA. The germline V and J ends were trimmed by 5 bases and 4 bases, with 14 bases remaining between them.

This clonotype was seen only a few times. The chain carries TRBV20-1 and TRBJ2-5, with D possibly TRBD1 on 6 matching bases. V dropped 0 bases and J dropped 5 bases, with 13 bases sitting between them. The CDR3 runs 14 residues. CDR1 DFQATT and CDR2 SNEGSKA come from the germline V gene (reference sequence). This CDR3 reads CSAREDRSLETQYF. The DNA of the CDR3 is TGCAGTGCTAGAGAAGACAGGAGCCTCGAGACCCAGTACTTC.